The 16 T cell receptor beta chains presented below share a single source sample, sequenced in a study of T cells in Graves' hyperthyroidism and ophthalmopathy. RNA transcripts yielded amplified TCR beta CDR3 regions. RT-PCR in the first round (using the HTBI primer set) targeted the TCR CDR3. MiXCR, run by TCRdb on the multiplex PCR reads, gives a single entry per CDR3 protein. Of more than 500,000 distinct CDR3 sequences listed, 40% to 55% are singletons. The source material was peripheral blood or thyroid tissue (not recorded which). All receptors come from an adult woman with Graves' disease, either hyperthyroidism or ophthalmopathy (not recorded which).

This clonotype was counted only a few times. J is TRBJ2-7 and V is TRBV7-9; maybe TRBD2 (6 bases). CDR3 length equals 17 residues. V was pared by 1 base and J by 7 bases, with 23 bases between. The germline CDR1 and CDR2 sequences are SEHNR and FQNEAQ (reference sequence). CDR3 loop: CASSLDGWRGCPGEQYF. CDR3 bases: TGTGCCAGCAGCTTAGACGGTTGGCGGGGTTGCCCAGGGGAGCAGTACTTC.

A word on this clonotype: At one end, the junction sequence differs from germline, possibly due to a read error. The V and J genes are TRBV19 and TRBJ1-3; TRBD1 is a possible D gene (5 bases). Germline V gene sequence: CDR1 LNHDA, CDR2 SQIVND (reference sequence). CDR3 size: 16 residues. The CDR3: CAGNRDGYFFGNTIYF. As DNA, the CDR3 is TGTGCCGGTAATCGGGACGGATATTTTTTTGGAAACACCATATATTTC.

This clonotype was found a few times. Given a much more abundant clone one base away, this may be a read error. The genes are TRBV7-2 and TRBJ1-5; the D gene is possibly TRBD1 (6 bases). The germline V gene has CDR1 SGHTA and CDR2 FQGNSA. The CDR3 totals 14 residues. Trimming took off 6 bases at V and 2 bases at J, with 11 bases between the two ends. CDR3 in DNA: TGTGCCAGCAGTTCCTACAGGGGCAATCAGCCCCAGCATTTT. Protein product: CASSSYRGNQPQHF.

V usage is TRBV7-9 and J usage is TRBJ2-5, with 7 bases aligning to TRBD1. Germline V gene lookup returns CDR1 SEHNR and CDR2 FQNEAQ (reference sequence). V dropped 5 bases and J dropped 5; count of bases not matched to a gene: 8. The length of the CDR3 is 14 residues. The CDR3 DNA is TGTGCCAGCAGCGAGGGACAGTCTCAGGAGACCCAGTACTTC. It encodes CASSEGQSQETQYF. The full variable domain, in which reference TRBV7-9 and TRBJ2-5 provide the parts outside the CDR3, is DTGVSQNPRHKITKRGQNVTFRCDPISEHNRLYWYRQTLGQGPEFLTYFQNEAQLEKSRLLSDRFSAERPKGSFSTLEIQRTEQGDSAMYLCASSEGQSQETQYFGPGTRLLVL.

This clonotype has a count of ten or more. The chain recombines TRBV12-3 or TRBV12-4 with TRBJ2-2; a possible D gene is TRBD1 (5 bases). V was shortened by 5 bases and J by 4 bases, with 14 bases between the two germline ends. This CDR3 is 15 amino acids long. The CDR3 spells CASSQLDITTGELFF. CDR3 nucleotides: TGTGCCAGCAGTCAACTGGACATAACCACCGGGGAGCTGTTTTTT.

This clonotype occurred many times. The gene calls are TRBV9 and TRBJ2-6; D is ambiguous. Germline V gene sequence: CDR1 SGDLS, CDR2 YYNGEE. V was shortened by 4 bases and J by 4 bases, with 9 bases between the two germline ends. The CDR3 consists of 14 residues. In DNA, the CDR3 is TGTGCCAGCAGCCGTGATTCCGGGGCCAACGTCCTGACTTTC. Translated, it gives CASSRDSGANVLTF.

This clonotype was counted at least ten times. The chain couples TRBV2 to TRBJ1-6, with D perhaps TRBD1 (6 bases). The germline V gene has CDR1 SNHLY and CDR2 FYNNEI. This CDR3 has 15 residues. Trimming took off 7 bases at V and 8 bases at J, with 18 bases between the two ends. The CDR3 DNA sequence: TGTGCCAGCATCGGCGAAGGGGGAGGAGATTCACCCCTCCACTTT. This translates into CASIGEGGGDSPLHF.

The rearrangement joins TRBV6-1 to TRBJ1-3; no clear D. V shed 5 bases and J shed 3 bases, with 20 bases lying between them. This CDR3 region has 17 residues. Germline V lookup: CDR1 MNHNS, CDR2 SASEGT. This CDR3 is CASSPRTDIGHGNTIYF. CDR3 sequence (DNA): TGTGCCAGCAGTCCCCGAACCGACATCGGCCATGGAAACACCATATATTTT.

This clonotype was picked up a small number of times. The chain is built from TRBV10-3 and TRBJ1-2; a possible D gene is TRBD1 (5 bases). This CDR3 contains 12 residues. Trimming left V 0 bases short and J 6 bases short, with 5 bases between. Germline V CDR1 and CDR2: ENHRY, SYGVKD. CDR3: CAISESQDGYTF. CDR3 coding DNA: TGTGCCATCAGTGAGTCACAGGATGGCTACACCTTC.

The chain recombines TRBV7-3 with TRBJ2-1; 7 positions match TRBD2. The CDR3 runs 16 residues. The V and J ends lost 5 bases and 0 bases, in that order; junction bases with no gene match: 7. Germline loops: CDR1 SGHTA, CDR2 FQGTGA. The CDR3 DNA reads as TGTGCCAGCAGCCACACCGCTAGCGGCTCCTACAATGAGCAGTTCTTC. Its protein is CASSHTASGSYNEQFF.

CDR3: CASSGGRTGGTGANVLTF. CDR3 sequence (DNA): TGTGCCAGCAGTGGGGGTAGGACGGGGGGAACCGGGGCCAACGTCCTGACTTTC. V and J are TRBV2 and TRBJ2-6; 7 nucleotides line up with TRBD2. The CDR3 is made up of 18 amino acids. In germline, CDR1 is SNHLY, CDR2 FYNNEI. With V trimmed by 4 bases and J by 4 bases, 13 bases remained unmatched.

V usage is TRBV7-9 and J usage is TRBJ2-2; D call uncertain. Germline V gene sequence: CDR1 SEHNR, CDR2 FQNEAQ (reference sequence). The CDR3 covers 16 residues. V lost 5 bases to trimming and J lost 1 base, with 14 bases between them. The CDR3 coding sequence is TGTGCCAGCAGCCAAGATGCCACGGAGAACACCGGGGAGCTGTTTTTT. It codes for CASSQDATENTGELFF.

The V gene is TRBV29-1, the J gene TRBJ2-7; 7 positions agree with TRBD1. CDR3 size: 13 residues. The junction had 9 bases not matched to a gene; V was cut back by 8 bases and J by 2 bases. From germline, CDR1 is SQVTM and CDR2 ANQGSEA. CDR3 region: CSLPGQSTYEQYF. In nucleotides, the CDR3 is TGCAGCTTACCGGGACAGTCAACCTACGAGCAGTACTTC.

This clonotype was seen many times. The chain joins TRBV20-1 to TRBJ1-2; D is unresolved. The length of the CDR3 is 13 residues. Germline-derived CDR1 and CDR2 are DFQATT and SNEGSKA (reference sequence). V was pared by 6 bases and J by 3 bases, with 14 bases between. This CDR3 is CSASREFDYGYTF. The DNA for the CDR3 is TGCAGTGCAAGCCGGGAATTCGACTATGGCTACACCTTC.

This clonotype turned up a few times. The chain recombines TRBV18 with TRBJ2-5; the D gene is possibly TRBD1 (5 bases). CDR3 size: 14 residues. Trimming removed 0 bases at V and 5 bases at J, with 10 bases between. Germline V gene data show CDR1 as KGHSH and CDR2 as LQKENI. CDR3 in DNA: TGTGCCAGCTCACCACCGGCAGGGCTGGAGACCCAGTACTTC. Residues: CASSPPAGLETQYF.

This clonotype came up many times. V usage is TRBV20-1 and J usage is TRBJ2-7; no firm D call. The CDR3 is 12 amino acids. The germline CDR1 and CDR2 sequences are DFQATT and SNEGSKA (reference sequence). The germline V and J ends were trimmed by 8 bases and 0 bases, with 11 bases remaining between them. The chain's CDR3 is CSPVVSSYEQYF. The CDR3 DNA is TGCAGTCCGGTAGTTAGCTCCTACGAGCAGTACTTC.